This record covers a single T cell receptor (beta chain). TCRdb's table, derived via immunoSEQ multiplex PCR, lists solely in-frame clones and lacks some. The table shows about 140,000 clones, with roughly 81% occurring only once. This specimen comes from a study of cytomegalovirus exposure and HLA in healthy donors. The CDR3 is 15 residues long. Trimming removed 5 bases from V and 5 bases from J; junction bases left unmatched: 10. Germline V gene sequence: CDR1 SEHNR, CDR2 FQNEAQ (reference sequence). This receptor was identified in a woman aged 25 to 39 in good health and CMV-seronegative. The sample taken for sequencing was PBMCs. This chain links TRBV7-9 with TRBJ2-5, with 8 bases matching TRBD2. The CDR3 is CASSTRAGGVETQYF. Here the CDR3 DNA reads TGTGCCAGCAGCACCCGGGCGGGGGGCGTTGAGACCCAGTACTTC.